This TCR beta chain derives from a study of OX40 agonist ivuxolimab in advanced cancers. Study details: Ivuxolimab, an antibody that agonizes OX40 (CD134), was administered to the patients. It was permissible to have had prior anti-PD-1, anti-PD-L1 or anti-CTLA-4 therapy, and 40% had some.

TCRdb's copy holds only in-frame clones and misses some; the assay was immunoSEQ multiplex PCR. The profile covers tens of thousands of clones, with 81% appearing a single time and nearly 0.7% taken by the ten largest. This sample comprised CD4+ or CD8+ T cells sorted from blood, obtained in a trial of the OX40 agonist ivuxolimab. The receptor was derived from an adult with an advanced solid tumor such as melanoma, head and neck, liver or kidney cancer.

The CDR3 loop reads CASRGGSNSPLHF. CDR3 in DNA: TGTGCCAGCCGAGGGGGGAGTAATTCACCCCTCCACTTT. The rearrangement joins TRBV2 to TRBJ1-6, with TRBD1 as a possible D gene (6 bases). There are 13 residues in the CDR3. Germline V lookup: CDR1 SNHLY, CDR2 FYNNEI. Deletions cut 8 bases from V and 6 bases from J, with 11 bases between. Full variable domain (remainder filled in from reference TRBV2 and TRBJ1-6): EPEVTQTPSHQVTQMGQEVILRCVPISNHLYFYWYRQILGQKVEFLVSFYNNEISEKSEIFDDQFSVERPDGSNFTLKIRSTKLEDSAMYFCASRGGSNSPLHFGNGTRLTVT.